These 11 T cell receptor beta chains came from one sample sequenced in a study of blood T cell repertoires in COVID-19. This table comes from immunoSEQ multiplex PCR, and its TCRdb copy is limited to in-frame clones, with some not included. The table has about 250,000 clones, about 90% seen once. The sample comprised peripheral blood. These receptors came from a man older than 75 with acute or convalescent COVID-19.

The chain combines TRBV5-1 with TRBJ2-7; 13 nucleotides align to TRBD2. V lost 4 bases, J lost 7 bases, and 11 bases stayed unmatched. Germline V gene data show CDR1 as SGHRS and CDR2 as YFSETQ. The CDR3 is 16 amino acids. CDR3 nucleotide sequence: TGCGCCAGCAGCCTAGGGACTAGCGGGGAGCTAGGGGAGCAGTACTTC. Translated, it gives CASSLGTSGELGEQYF.

The rearrangement links TRBV5-6 to TRBJ2-5; 9 nucleotides line up with TRBD2. The V and J ends lost 1 base and 1 base, in that order; junction bases with no gene match: 8. The CDR3 covers 17 residues. CDR1 and CDR2 (germline): SGHDT, YYEEEE. CDR3 sequence: CASSLLKVAGAQETQYF. CDR3 DNA sequence: TGTGCCAGCAGCTTGTTAAAGGTAGCGGGAGCCCAAGAGACCCAGTACTTC.

The chain employs TRBV6-5 and TRBJ1-6; D is undetermined. Per the germline V gene, CDR1 is MNHEY and CDR2 is SVGAGI. This CDR3 is built from 13 residues. Trimming removed 6 bases at V and 4 bases at J, with 7 bases between. CDR3 loop: CASRRVYNSPLHF. Written as DNA, the CDR3 is TGTGCCAGCAGGCGAGTATATAATTCACCCCTCCACTTT.

On this clone itself: Other DNA sequences of this sample code for an identical CDR3. The chain recombines TRBV29-1 with TRBJ2-2, with D perhaps TRBD1 (6 bases). The CDR3 contains 13 residues. The germline V gene encodes CDR1 SQVTM and CDR2 ANQGSEA. Trimming left V 4 bases short and J 0 bases short, with 6 bases between. In DNA, the CDR3 is TGCAGCGTTGGGACAGCGAACACCGGGGAGCTGTTTTTT. As protein: CSVGTANTGELFF.

V usage is TRBV3-1 (or the pseudogene TRBV3-2) and J usage is TRBJ2-1; D may be TRBD1 (5 bases). V lost 0 bases to trimming and J lost 9 bases, with 9 bases between them. The germline CDR1 and CDR2 sequences are LGHDT and YNNKEL (reference sequence). The CDR3 extends over 13 amino acids. In DNA, the CDR3 is TGTGCCAGCAGCCAAGAAAGGGGATGTGAGCAGTTCTTC. Translation gives CASSQERGCEQFF.

The chain recombines TRBV6-5 with TRBJ1-4; the match to TRBD1 covers 11 bases. The CDR3 runs to 13 residues. Trimming at V came to 8 bases and at J to 8 bases, leaving 4 bases not matched to a gene. CDR1 is MNHEY, CDR2 SVGAGI, per germline. CDR3 sequence (DNA): TGTGCCAGCGGACAGGGGGCTGGGGAAAAACTGTTTTTT. The encoded protein is CASGQGAGEKLFF.

The rearrangement joins TRBV21-1 to TRBJ2-1; TRBD1, the D gene given by the table, was not confirmed from the DNA. TRBV21-1 is a recognized pseudogene. This CDR3 contains 12 residues. CDR3 amino acids: CASSKRGQGKFF. DNA for the CDR3: TGTGCCAGCAGCAAAAGGGGACAGGGAAAGTTCTTC.

V gene TRBV24-1 combines with J gene TRBJ2-2; 10 bases map to TRBD1. The V and J ends lost 3 bases and 3 bases, in that order; junction bases with no gene match: 3. CDR3 length: 16 amino acids. CDR1 KGHDR and CDR2 SFDVKD come from the germline V gene. CDR3 nucleotides: TGTGCCACCAGTGATGCCGGGACAGGGGACACCGGGGAGCTGTTTTTT. Amino acids: CATSDAGTGDTGELFF.

V gene TRBV3-1 (or the pseudogene TRBV3-2) combines with J gene TRBJ2-1; tentatively, D is TRBD1 (6 bases). The V gene's germline CDR1 is LGHDT and CDR2 YNNKEL (reference sequence). This CDR3 spans 16 amino acids. V was pared by 2 bases and J by 7 bases, with 18 bases between. The CDR3 sequence: CASSQFNSGVRNEQFF. The CDR3 DNA follows: TGTGCCAGCAGCCAATTCAACTCAGGGGTGCGGAATGAGCAGTTCTTC.

The V gene is TRBV7-9, the J gene TRBJ1-1; 7 positions match TRBD1. The CDR3 loop spans 14 amino acids. After removal of 5 bases from V and 2 bases from J, the junction contained 5 bases not matched to a gene. Germline CDR1 SEHNR, CDR2 FQNEAQ (reference sequence). The CDR3 here is CASSRQGFNTEAFF. CDR3 nucleotides: TGTGCCAGCAGCCGACAGGGTTTCAACACTGAAGCTTTCTTT.

The V and J genes are TRBV5-1 and TRBJ2-5; D ambiguous. Germline CDR1 is SGHRS and CDR2 is YFSETQ. The CDR3 is made up of 15 amino acids. Trimming pared 0 bases from V and 2 bases from J, leaving 11 bases between. The CDR3 DNA is TGCGCCAGCAGCTTGGCTCTCTTCGGTCAAGAGACCCAGTACTTC. Protein product: CASSLALFGQETQYF.